This section outlines one T cell receptor beta chain sequence together with its context. Its antigen is undetermined. The source of the sample is a study of PD-1 blockade in classical Hodgkin lymphoma. About the research overall: Patients were infused with nivolumab 3 mg/kg every 2 weeks. The study's findings and limits: Patients starting nivolumab less than 1 year after ASCT had lower diversity and were excluded from later analyses. CD4+ TCR diversity rose significantly by C4D1, and CD8+ TCR diversity did not. Complete responders' diversity at baseline resembled that of newly diagnosed patients.

This CDR3 region has 14 residues. CDR1 and CDR2 (germline): MNHEY, SMNVEV (reference sequence). Trimming removed 4 bases at V and 4 bases at J, with 11 bases between. TCRdb keeps only in-frame clones here, not all; method: immunoSEQ multiplex PCR. The data show around 25,000 clones, 70% to 75% seen once. The time point here: cycle 4 day 1 (C4D1), after less than 7 weeks of nivolumab. Each patient's relapse followed autologous stem cell transplantation, and brentuximab vedotin exposure varied. Sequencing used peripheral blood mononuclear cells (PBMCs), obtained before the fourth cycle of nivolumab. The receptor was isolated from a human donor with classical Hodgkin lymphoma. V gene TRBV27 combines with J gene TRBJ1-5; maybe TRBD1 (6 bases). DNA of the CDR3: TGTGCCAGCAGTTGGCGAGGGGGGAATCAGCCCCAGCATTTT. It encodes CASSWRGGNQPQHF.